A single TCR beta chain is shown here with its context. Its specificity is not known. The data belong to a study of post-analysis software for immune sequencing data. This CDR3 spans 14 amino acids. The germline V gene encodes CDR1 LNHDA and CDR2 SQIVND (reference sequence). V was pared by 7 bases and J by 7 bases, with 11 bases of the junction left unmatched. Unique molecular identifiers featured in each of the TCR beta cDNA libraries. Using its own MiXCR run on the PCR reads, TCRdb lists one record per CDR3 protein. Of 750,000 to 950,000 distinct CDR3 sequences listed, 46% are singletons. General observations from the study: In patients, about 5 TRBV segments were more frequent than in controls, with TRBV5-6, TRBV5-1 and TRBV20-1 among them. Normalized Chao1 diversity was significantly lower in multiple sclerosis patients than in controls.

Sample: blood. This chain uses TRBV19 with TRBJ1-2; 8 nucleotides align to TRBD1. The sequence was collected from a girl between 10 and 17 years old with multiple sclerosis. CDR3 bases: TGTGCCAGTACTCCGGACAGGGACGCTGGTGGCTACACCTTC. It specifies CASTPDRDAGGYTF.